One sample yielded the 26 T cell receptor beta chains listed below, sequenced in a study of metastatic and nonmetastatic thyroid tumors. TCRdb re-called the PCR reads with MiXCR. The repertoire holds roughly 20,000 clones, with 22% as singletons. Thyroid surgery was preceded by no treatment in any patient. Sequenced sample: adjacent normal tissue. Source of these receptors: a female donor with papillary thyroid cancer or a benign thyroid nodule (not recorded which). Some clones in this sample may be carry-over from other donors' samples.

The rearrangement joins TRBV27 to TRBJ2-2; a weak D match, TRBD2 (6 bases). The CDR3 totals 16 residues. Germline CDR1 MNHEY, CDR2 SMNVEV (reference sequence). The germline V and J ends were trimmed by 6 bases and 0 bases, with 14 bases remaining between them. CDR3 region: CASRGDGGTNTGELFF. CDR3 nucleotide sequence: TGTGCCAGCAGGGGGGACGGCGGGACGAACACCGGGGAGCTGTTTTTT.

The table lists this clone with many counts. This chain connects TRBV5-8 to TRBJ2-3; 8 bases are a match to TRBD2. Per the germline V gene, CDR1 is SGHTS and CDR2 is YDEGEE. This CDR3 is 17 amino acids long. V gave up 1 base and J gave up 1 base; unmatched junction bases: 8. The CDR3 sequence: CASSLPTGTSGTDTQYF. Written as DNA, the CDR3 is TGTGCCAGCAGCTTGCCCACCGGGACTAGTGGCACAGATACGCAGTATTTT.

This clone was observed a handful of times. V and J are TRBV6-1 and TRBJ2-7, with D perhaps matching TRBD1 (5 bases). Per the germline V gene, CDR1 is MNHNS and CDR2 is SASEGT. V shed 3 bases and J shed 2 bases, with 14 bases lying between them. CDR3 size: 15 residues. CDR3 amino acids: CASSEDTLTPYEQYF. CDR3 DNA: TGTGCCAGCAGTGAGGACACGCTGACTCCCTACGAGCAGTACTTC.

This clone was recorded at least ten times. The chain recombines TRBV24-1 with TRBJ2-5; 8 nucleotides agree with TRBD1. Germline assignment: CDR1 KGHDR and CDR2 SFDVKD. The J segment lost 5 bases and the V segment lost 1 base, leaving 5 bases of the junction unmatched. CDR3 length: 15 residues. This CDR3 is CATSDLGQGRETQYF. CDR3 DNA: TGTGCCACCAGTGATTTAGGACAGGGTAGGGAGACCCAGTACTTC.

V is TRBV6-1 and J is TRBJ1-1, with a weak D call TRBD1 (5 bases). The CDR3 runs to 14 residues. The V end was cut by 6 bases, the J end by 4 bases, with 15 bases between. Germline CDR1 MNHNS, CDR2 SASEGT. This CDR3 is CASSHSQASTEAFF. The CDR3, as DNA: TGTGCCAGCAGCCACTCACAGGCTAGCACTGAAGCTTTCTTT.

The rearrangement links TRBV20-1 to TRBJ1-1; no clear D. The germline V gene has CDR1 DFQATT and CDR2 SNEGSKA (reference sequence). The CDR3 has 13 amino acids. The V end was cut by 0 bases, the J end by 5 bases, with 10 bases between. As DNA, the CDR3 is TGCAGTGCTAGAGACAGGTCCTTAACTGAAGCTTTCTTT. Translation: CSARDRSLTEAFF.

This clone was seen more than once but under ten times. V is TRBV24-1 and J is TRBJ1-3, with D possibly TRBD1 on 5 matching bases. Trimming pared 4 bases from V and 0 bases from J, leaving 12 bases between. This CDR3 has 16 residues. In germline, CDR1 is KGHDR, CDR2 SFDVKD. The CDR3: CATSDNRDASGNTIYF. The CDR3 bases are TGTGCCACCAGTGACAACCGGGACGCCTCTGGAAACACCATATATTTT.

This clone was detected a few times. The chain combines TRBV7-2 with TRBJ2-1, with D uncertain. Germline lookup yields CDR1 SGHTA and CDR2 FQGNSA. V was clipped by 2 bases and J by 7 bases, with 6 bases between them. CDR3 length: 12 amino acids. The CDR3, as DNA: TGTGCCAGCAGCTTAATCAGGAATGAGCAGTTCTTC. Translated, it gives CASSLIRNEQFF.

This clone has more than one count but fewer than ten. The junction and the germline gene differ at one end; a read error may be behind it. V and J are TRBV7-2 and TRBJ2-4, with D perhaps TRBD1 (6 bases). The CDR3 is 12 residues long. Germline lookup yields CDR1 SGHTA and CDR2 FQGNSA. The CDR3 DNA is TGTGCAAGCAGCGCTTGGGGGACAAGGAACTCTTTT. It translates to CASSAWGTRNSF.

The genes are TRBV6-2 or TRBV6-3 and TRBJ1-2; 7 bases match TRBD1. The CDR3 loop spans 16 amino acids. V dropped 0 bases and J dropped 2; count of bases not matched to a gene: 6. Germline lookup yields CDR1 MNHEY and CDR2 SVGEGT. The CDR3 DNA is TGTGCCAGCAGTTACTCGGCAGGGGGTCCCAACTATGGCTACACCTTC. Amino acid sequence: CASSYSAGGPNYGYTF.

CDR3 in DNA: TGCAGTGCTAGACGCATACTAGCGGAGATCCAAGAGACCCAGTACTTC. This sequence encodes CSARRILAEIQETQYF. The chain uses TRBV20-1 and TRBJ2-5; 8 bases are shared with TRBD2. The CDR3 consists of 16 residues. Per germline, CDR1 DFQATT and CDR2 SNEGSKA (reference sequence). V was pared by 2 bases and J by 1 base, with 9 bases of the junction left unmatched.

This clone was seen more than once but under ten times. CDR3 nucleotide sequence: TGCGCCAGCAGCCTGGGGTTTGGGGTATACACTGAAGCTTTCTTT. Protein product: CASSLGFGVYTEAFF. The genes are TRBV4-1 and TRBJ1-1; D is unresolved. V was shortened by 4 bases and J by 3 bases, with 15 bases between the two germline ends. Germline loops: CDR1 MGHRA, CDR2 YSYEKL. The length of the CDR3 is 15 residues.

With respect to this clone: The junction departs from germline at one end; a sequencing error may be responsible. The chain joins TRBV5-1 to TRBJ1-4; 8 bases are a match to TRBD1. Germline CDR1 SGHRS, CDR2 YFSETQ. The CDR3 loop spans 18 amino acids. CDR3: CASSLVLGAGQAGERLFF. The CDR3 DNA reads as TGCGCCAGCAGCTTGGTTCTTGGTGCGGGACAGGCTGGTGAAAGACTGTTTTTT.

This clone has more than one count but fewer than ten. The chain combines TRBV29-1 with TRBJ2-7, with a tentative D call TRBD1 (5 bases). The ends were cut back, 6 bases at V and 2 bases at J, with 14 bases in the middle. The germline V gene encodes CDR1 SQVTM and CDR2 ANQGSEA. CDR3 size: 13 residues. CDR3 coding DNA: TGCAGCGTGGCCCCAGGGTCAACCTACGAGCAGTACTTC. Its translation: CSVAPGSTYEQYF.

Regarding this clone: At one boundary the junction diverges from the germline segment, which might be a read error. V and J are TRBV6-5 and TRBJ1-6, with D possibly matching TRBD1 (5 bases). CDR3 length: 15 residues. Germline V gene sequence: CDR1 MNHEY, CDR2 SVGAGI. In nucleotides, the CDR3 is TGTGCCAGCAGTTACGCAGGGAGCTTCAATTCACCCCTTCACTTT. Translation: CASSYAGSFNSPLHF.

There are many counts of this clone. V gene TRBV2 combines with J gene TRBJ2-3; no clear D. Germline CDR1 is SNHLY and CDR2 is FYNNEI. Trimming left V 5 bases short and J 0 bases short, with 12 bases between. The CDR3 runs to 15 residues. Here the CDR3 DNA reads TGTGCCAGCAGTTTTTCCCCTAGGAGCACAGATACGCAGTATTTT. The encoded protein is CASSFSPRSTDTQYF.

This rearrangement joins TRBV5-6 to TRBJ1-3, with D possibly matching TRBD1 (5 bases). This CDR3 contains 18 residues. Trimming left V 2 bases short and J 7 bases short, with 25 bases between. The V gene's germline CDR1 is SGHDT and CDR2 YYEEEE. Here the CDR3 reads CASSFQLAPGGGGNTIYF. Here the CDR3 DNA reads TGTGCCAGCAGCTTCCAATTGGCTCCCGGGGGAGGTGGGAACACCATATATTTT.

About this clone: Because the CDR3 is missing its conserved closing phenylalanine or tryptophan, this is likely a read error. The V gene is TRBV11-2, the J gene TRBJ2-1; D perhaps matches TRBD1 (5 bases). The germline V gene encodes CDR1 SGHAT and CDR2 FQNNGV. The CDR3 covers 14 residues. The CDR3 here is CAISLVAGQNEQFC. In DNA form, the CDR3 reads TGTGCCATCAGCTTAGTTGCAGGGCAGAATGAGCAGTTCTGC.

This clone was seen repeatedly, ten times or more. The J gene is TRBJ2-1, the V gene TRBV29-1; D ambiguous. The CDR3 is 11 residues long. V lost 3 bases and J 3 bases, leaving 3 bases between the germline ends. Germline V lookup: CDR1 SQVTM, CDR2 ANQGSEA. CDR3 region: CSVDRYNEQFF. The CDR3 DNA is TGCAGCGTTGACCGCTACAATGAGCAGTTCTTC.

This clone showed up just a few times. The chain has TRBV6-1 and TRBJ2-7; D remains unclear. Trimming removed 2 bases at V and 5 bases at J, with 7 bases between. The CDR3 runs 12 residues. The germline V gene has CDR1 MNHNS and CDR2 SASEGT. The DNA of the CDR3 is TGTGCCAGCAGTGAAATCCCCCACGAGCAGTACTTC. Translated: CASSEIPHEQYF.

This clone has just a few counts. The J gene is TRBJ1-1, the V gene TRBV7-2; TRBD1 is a possible D gene (5 bases). The ends were cut back, 4 bases at V and 1 base at J, with 7 bases in the middle. Germline V lookup: CDR1 SGHTA, CDR2 FQGNSA. CDR3 size: 13 residues. The CDR3 sequence: CASSWDPNTEAFF. Here the CDR3 DNA reads TGTGCCAGCAGCTGGGACCCGAACACTGAAGCTTTCTTT.

This sequence joins TRBV7-3 and TRBJ2-1, with D hard to call. From germline, CDR1 is SGHTA and CDR2 FQGTGA. The V and J ends lost 4 bases and 12 bases respectively, with 13 bases between them. The CDR3 totals 12 residues. CDR3 loop: CASSYPDRAQFF. DNA of the CDR3: TGTGCCAGCAGCTACCCTGACCGTGCGCAGTTCTTC.

This chain uses TRBV20-1 with TRBJ2-2, with 7 bases that match TRBD2. CDR1 and CDR2 from the germline V gene are DFQATT and SNEGSKA (reference sequence). This CDR3 has 15 residues. J gave up 3 bases and V 5 bases, and 9 bases lay outside the gene matches. The CDR3 here is CSAQRPSGDTGELFF. The CDR3 DNA is TGCAGTGCTCAACGCCCTAGCGGAGACACCGGGGAGCTGTTTTTT.

There are a few counts of this clone. A junction boundary mismatches the germline segment, possibly from a read error. This sample includes further DNA sequences coding for the same CDR3. This rearrangement joins TRBV6-4 to TRBJ2-6; 9 nucleotides match TRBD1. Germline V gives CDR1 MRHNA, CDR2 SNTAGT. This CDR3 is built from 16 residues. CDR3 sequence (DNA): TGTGCCAGCAGTGTTGGACAGGGGACCGGGGCCAACGTTCTGACTTTC. Translating gives CASSVGQGTGANVLTF.

The chain carries TRBV28 and TRBJ1-2; weak D call: TRBD1 (5 bases). CDR1 MDHEN and CDR2 SYDVKM come from the germline V gene. V lost 3 bases and J 4 bases, leaving 9 bases between the germline ends. CDR3 size: 13 residues. CDR3: CASSLAGSYGYTF. The CDR3 DNA follows: TGTGCCAGCAGTTTGGCAGGGAGCTATGGCTACACCTTC.

In its sample, this clone was seen a few times. This chain joins TRBV28 and TRBJ1-3, with 9 bases aligning to TRBD1. Germline V lookup: CDR1 MDHEN, CDR2 SYDVKM. This CDR3 is 16 amino acids long. Losses at the gene ends were 4 bases for V and 0 bases for J; bases not matched to a gene: 4. CDR3 protein: CASSSQGQGSGNTIYF. In nucleotides, the CDR3 is TGTGCCAGCAGTTCACAGGGACAGGGCTCTGGAAACACCATATATTTT. Full variable domain (rest looked up from reference TRBV28 and TRBJ1-3): DVKVTQSSRYLVKRTGEKVFLECVQDMDHENMFWYRQDPGLGLRLIYFSYDVKMKEKGDIPEGYSVSREKKERFSLILESASTNQTSMYLCASSSQGQGSGNTIYFGEGSWLTVV.